Presented here are 30 T cell receptor beta chains from one specimen sequenced in a study of T cells in Graves' hyperthyroidism and ophthalmopathy. Using RNA transcripts as the source, TCR beta CDR3 regions were amplified. HTBI primers drove first-round RT-PCR of the TCR CDR3. TCRdb recomputed calls from the multiplex PCR reads with MiXCR, one row per CDR3 protein. The sample contains roughly 500,000 distinct CDR3 sequences, roughly 22% of which appear only once. The sequencing sample was made of blood. The source of these receptors is a woman between 65 and 79 years old with Graves' ophthalmopathy.

This chain joins TRBV20-1 and TRBJ1-5; 12 bases fit TRBD1. CDR3 length: 17 residues. V lost 6 bases, J lost 2 bases, and 11 bases stayed unmatched. Per the germline V gene, CDR1 is DFQATT and CDR2 is SNEGSKA (reference sequence). The CDR3, as DNA: TGCAGTGCAGAGAAGGGACAGGGGGCATCGGGCAATCAGCCCCAGCATTTT. It encodes CSAEKGQGASGNQPQHF.

This clonotype was counted between two and nine times. V and J are TRBV20-1 and TRBJ2-1, with 12 nucleotides matching TRBD2. CDR1 DFQATT and CDR2 SNEGSKA come from the germline V gene (reference sequence). Trimming at V came to 4 bases and at J to 4 bases, leaving 11 bases not matched to a gene. This CDR3 has 17 amino acids. The CDR3 protein is CSAKIGGLAGPYNEQFF. CDR3 coding DNA: TGCAGTGCTAAAATCGGTGGACTAGCGGGACCATACAATGAGCAGTTCTTC.

V and J are TRBV5-1 and TRBJ2-7; TRBD1 or TRBD2 may be the D gene (5 bases each). Trimming shortened V by 3 bases and J by 0 bases, and 10 bases separated the two germline ends. CDR3 length: 14 amino acids. CDR1 and CDR2 from the germline V gene are SGHRS and YFSETQ. The CDR3 coding sequence is TGCGCCAGCAGCTGGGACGCCCGCTCCTACGAGCAGTACTTC. It codes for CASSWDARSYEQYF.

This clonotype was seen a single time. The chain couples TRBV20-1 to TRBJ2-5; the D is unclear. The CDR3 covers 12 residues. Germline values: CDR1 DFQATT, CDR2 SNEGSKA (reference sequence). V was trimmed by 0 bases and J by 7 bases, leaving 9 bases between them. CDR3 sequence: CSAREPVVTQYF. Here the CDR3 DNA reads TGCAGTGCTAGAGAACCGGTGGTGACCCAGTACTTC.

This clonotype has more than one count but fewer than ten. V is TRBV30 and J is TRBJ1-1, with 10 positions matching TRBD1. Per the germline V gene, CDR1 is GTSNPN and CDR2 is SVGIG (reference sequence). The CDR3 extends over 13 amino acids. V lost 0 bases, J lost 7 bases, and 2 bases stayed unmatched. As DNA, the CDR3 is TGTGCCTGGAGTGTAGGACAGGGGGGTGAAGCTTTCTTT. It specifies CAWSVGQGGEAFF.

This clonotype was seen many times. This chain uses TRBV7-8 with TRBJ2-5; a possible D gene is TRBD2 (7 bases). V lost 5 bases and J lost 4, with 17 bases in between. Germline CDR1 is SGHVS and CDR2 is FQNEAQ. The CDR3 is 15 amino acids. Written as DNA, the CDR3 is TGTGCCAGCAGCCAAGGCCCAGGGGAGGGAGAGACCCAGTACTTC. It codes for CASSQGPGEGETQYF.

The J gene is TRBJ2-5, the V gene TRBV20-1; TRBD1 or TRBD2 may be the D gene (5 bases each). From germline, CDR1 is DFQATT and CDR2 SNEGSKA (reference sequence). The ends were cut back, 0 bases at V and 2 bases at J, with 19 bases in the middle. The CDR3 is 17 amino acids. The CDR3 region is CSARERGPSRSQETQYF. The DNA for the CDR3 is TGCAGTGCTAGAGAACGGGGACCCTCTAGGTCGCAAGAGACCCAGTACTTC.

This clonotype was detected many times. The chain links TRBV11-2 to TRBJ2-6; D unresolved. Per the germline V gene, CDR1 is SGHAT and CDR2 is FQNNGV. The ends were cut back, 2 bases at V and 1 base at J, with 6 bases in the middle. This CDR3 region has 15 residues. In DNA, the CDR3 is TGTGCCAGCAGCTTACCTTTTTCTGGGGCCAACGTCCTGACTTTC. This gives the protein CASSLPFSGANVLTF.

This clonotype was seen at least ten times. The chain couples TRBV28 to TRBJ2-2; 13 nucleotides align to TRBD2. Losses at the gene ends were 5 bases for V and 3 bases for J; bases not matched to a gene: 9. The CDR3 sequence is 18 residues long. CDR1 is MDHEN and CDR2 is SYDVKM in the germline V gene. CDR3 protein: CASSRGTSGILYTGELFF. The CDR3 DNA follows: TGTGCCAGCAGTCGAGGGACTAGCGGGATTCTTTACACCGGGGAGCTGTTTTTT.

This chain joins TRBV2 and TRBJ1-5, with D tentatively TRBD1 (6 bases). This CDR3 contains 16 residues. Germline V gene data show CDR1 as SNHLY and CDR2 as FYNNEI. V was pared by 2 bases and J by 5 bases, with 16 bases between. CDR3 residues: CASSEMKGTGHQPQHF. The CDR3 region has the DNA TGTGCCAGCAGTGAAATGAAAGGAACAGGGCATCAGCCCCAGCATTTT.

This clonotype has just one count. A much larger clonotype is one base distant, so this may be a read error. The V gene is TRBV3-1, the J gene TRBJ2-7; no clear D. There are 12 residues in the CDR3. The germline gives CDR1 LGHDT, CDR2 YNNKEL (reference sequence). This CDR3 is CASSQVAYERYF. The CDR3 DNA follows: TGTGCCAGCAGCCAAGTAGCCTACGAGCGGTACTTC.

This clonotype was seen a handful of times. The rearrangement joins TRBV20-1 to TRBJ2-5; 8 positions match TRBD1. The CDR3 is 12 residues long. CDR1 is DFQATT, CDR2 SNEGSKA, per germline (reference sequence). Trimming took 5 bases from V and 5 from J; bases not matched to a gene: 4. The CDR3 reads CSAQGAGETQYF. The CDR3 DNA reads as TGCAGTGCTCAGGGGGCAGGGGAGACCCAGTACTTC.

This clonotype was picked up a small number of times. This chain links TRBV19 with TRBJ2-1; 11 bases agree with TRBD2. The germline gives CDR1 LNHDA, CDR2 SQIVND (reference sequence). J lost 7 bases, V lost 0 bases, and 8 bases had no gene match. The CDR3 is 17 residues long. CDR3 bases: TGTGCCAGTAGTATAGATCAGGGTCTAGCGGGAGGTAATGAGCAGTTCTTC. Protein: CASSIDQGLAGGNEQFF. The full variable domain, rest sourced from reference TRBV19 and TRBJ2-1, is DGGITQSPKYLFRKEGQNVTLSCEQNLNHDAMYWYRQDPGQGLRLIYYSQIVNDFQKGDIAEGYSVSREKKESFPLTVTSAQKNPTAFYLCASSIDQGLAGGNEQFFGPGTRLTVL.

This clonotype was found a few times. The chain joins TRBV10-3 to TRBJ2-3, with D hard to call. The V gene's germline CDR1 is ENHRY and CDR2 SYGVKD. Trimming took 2 bases from V and 7 from J, leaving 4 bases between them. The CDR3 spans 11 residues. The CDR3 coding sequence is TGTGCCATCAGTGAGCAGTATACGCAGTATTTT. Its translation is CAISEQYTQYF.

V is TRBV6-4 and J is TRBJ1-1; D remains ambiguous. The CDR3 extends over 15 amino acids. Germline V lookup: CDR1 MRHNA, CDR2 SNTAGT. V lost 5 bases, J lost 0 bases, and 13 bases lay in between. CDR3 amino acids: CASSFDGEMNTEAFF. As DNA, the CDR3 is TGTGCCAGCAGTTTCGACGGAGAGATGAACACTGAAGCTTTCTTT.

In its sample, this clonotype was seen a few times. The V call is TRBV20-1, the J call TRBJ2-1; the D is unclear. V lost 3 bases and J 8 bases, leaving 8 bases between the germline ends. This CDR3 has 11 amino acids. Per the germline V gene, CDR1 is DFQATT and CDR2 is SNEGSKA (reference sequence). The CDR3, as DNA: TGCAGTGCTAGTAGGTTCGATGAGCAGTTCTTC. Translated: CSASRFDEQFF.

This chain links TRBV7-6 with TRBJ2-5, with TRBD2 matching 9 bases. The CDR3 spans 16 residues. CDR1 SGHVS and CDR2 FNYEAQ come from the germline V gene. V was pared by 5 bases and J by 1 base, with 8 bases of the junction left unmatched. The CDR3, as DNA: TGTGCCAGCAGCCAAGGGGCTAGCGGGATCCAAGAGACCCAGTACTTC. It codes for CASSQGASGIQETQYF.

This chain joins TRBV7-9 and TRBJ2-5; no reliable D call. V was shortened by 0 bases and J by 0 bases, with 8 bases between the two germline ends. Germline CDR1 reads SEHNR; CDR2 reads FQNEAQ (reference sequence). This CDR3 is 15 amino acids long. CDR3 coding DNA: TGTGCCAGCAGCTTAGCCGGTCGGCACCAAGAGACCCAGTACTTC. It specifies CASSLAGRHQETQYF. Full variable domain (outside the CDR3, taken from reference TRBV7-9 and TRBJ2-5): DTGVSQNPRHKITKRGQNVTFRCDPISEHNRLYWYRQTLGQGPEFLTYFQNEAQLEKSRLLSDRFSAERPKGSFSTLEIQRTEQGDSAMYLCASSLAGRHQETQYFGPGTRLLVL.

The chain joins TRBV19 to TRBJ2-3; maybe TRBD1 (5 bases). The CDR3 runs 14 residues. Trimming took off 3 bases at V and 0 bases at J, with 7 bases between the two ends. Germline V gives CDR1 LNHDA, CDR2 SQIVND (reference sequence). Here the CDR3 reads CASSMGRSTDTQYF. Written as DNA, the CDR3 is TGTGCCAGTAGTATGGGGCGAAGCACAGATACGCAGTATTTT.

This clonotype turned up a few times. The chain uses TRBV20-1 and TRBJ1-5; the D is unclear. Deletions cut 1 base from V and 2 bases from J, with 12 bases between. CDR3 length: 15 residues. Germline loops: CDR1 DFQATT, CDR2 SNEGSKA (reference sequence). CDR3 bases: TGCAGTGCTAGAGTTTCTGGCAGCGGCAATCAGCCCCAGCATTTT. This gives the protein CSARVSGSGNQPQHF.

The sample holds a few counts of this clonotype. CDR3 residues: CASSDLGGKNTGELFF. DNA for the CDR3: TGTGCCAGCAGTGATCTCGGCGGTAAAAACACCGGGGAGCTGTTTTTT. The chain has TRBV2 and TRBJ2-2; D unclear. This CDR3 region has 16 residues. Germline CDR1 reads SNHLY; CDR2 reads FYNNEI. Trimming left V 3 bases short and J 2 bases short, with 13 bases between.

The chain is built from TRBV28 and TRBJ2-6; no reliable D call. In germline, CDR1 is MDHEN, CDR2 SYDVKM. Trimming took off 4 bases at V and 0 bases at J, with 10 bases between the two ends. The length of the CDR3 is 16 residues. The CDR3, as DNA: TGTGCCAGCAGTTCGTACAAGGCCTCTGGGGCCAACGTCCTGACTTTC. This sequence encodes CASSSYKASGANVLTF.

The V call is TRBV28, the J call TRBJ1-1, with D hard to call. Trimming took off 3 bases at V and 5 bases at J, with 10 bases between the two ends. CDR3 length equals 13 residues. Germline V CDR1 and CDR2: MDHEN, SYDVKM. In DNA, the CDR3 is TGTGCCAGCAGTTTCGGACGCCGGACTGAAGCTTTCTTT. This gives the protein CASSFGRRTEAFF.

This chain uses TRBV20-1 with TRBJ2-7; 9 bases match TRBD1. After removal of 6 bases from V and 6 bases from J, the junction contained 12 bases not matched to a gene. The CDR3 runs to 14 residues. Per germline, CDR1 DFQATT and CDR2 SNEGSKA (reference sequence). The CDR3: CSAIPNRGRCEQYF. CDR3 bases: TGCAGTGCCATCCCCAACAGGGGGCGATGCGAGCAGTACTTC.

There are a few counts of this clonotype. The rearrangement links TRBV24-1 to TRBJ2-5, with 7 nucleotides matching TRBD2. This CDR3 comprises 15 residues. Trimming took 5 bases from V and 1 from J; bases not matched to a gene: 6. The germline CDR1 and CDR2 sequences are KGHDR and SFDVKD. This CDR3 is CATSALTSSQETQYF. CDR3 sequence (DNA): TGTGCCACCAGTGCCCTGACTAGCAGCCAAGAGACCCAGTACTTC.

This clonotype was recorded only once. This sequence joins TRBV7-9 and TRBJ1-2, with D possibly matching TRBD1 (5 bases). Looked up from germline, CDR1 is SEHNR and CDR2 is FQNEAQ (reference sequence). This CDR3 is 20 amino acids long. V gave up 6 bases and J gave up 0 bases, with 29 bases separating them. The CDR3 sequence is CASRKQPTGDAEGPNYGYTF. CDR3 bases: TGTGCCAGCAGGAAACAACCCACGGGGGACGCTGAAGGTCCTAACTATGGCTACACCTTC.

This clonotype has only a few counts. V usage is TRBV12-3 or TRBV12-4 and J usage is TRBJ2-1; 9 bases match TRBD2. The CDR3 length is 13 residues. V trimming: 4 bases; J trimming: 9 bases; junction bases outside the gene matches: 4. Here the CDR3 DNA reads TGTGCCAGCAGTTCTCTTAGCGGGGGTGAGCAGTTCTTC. Amino acid sequence: CASSSLSGGEQFF.

This clonotype was seen a few times. V usage is TRBV4-3 and J usage is TRBJ1-1; D unresolved. The CDR3 sequence is 15 residues long. Germline values: CDR1 LGHNA, CDR2 YSLEER. The V gene lost 0 bases and the J gene lost 3 bases, with 11 bases spanning the gap. In nucleotides, the CDR3 is TGCGCCAGCAGCCAAGATTGGATTGTGGACACTGAAGCTTTCTTT. Protein: CASSQDWIVDTEAFF.

The chain uses TRBV20-1 and TRBJ1-6; 8 bases align to TRBD1. The CDR3 has 14 residues. CDR1 DFQATT and CDR2 SNEGSKA come from the germline V gene (reference sequence). Trimming cost V 3 bases and J 7 bases; bases outside gene matches: 5. The chain's CDR3 is CSASRDRRNSPLHF. For the CDR3, the DNA is TGCAGTGCTAGTAGGGACAGGCGGAATTCACCCCTCCACTTT.

Ten or more counts support this clonotype. The DNA for the CDR3 is TGTGCCACCTGGCCGCGGAGATCGAACACCGGGGAGCTGTTTTTT. Translating it yields CATWPRRSNTGELFF. This chain connects TRBV6-1 to TRBJ2-2; D is unresolved. V dropped 10 bases and J dropped 0 bases, with 15 bases sitting between them. Germline lookup yields CDR1 MNHNS and CDR2 SASEGT. The CDR3 length is 15 residues.